The 2 T cell receptor beta chains below all came from one sample that was sequenced in a study of cytomegalovirus exposure and HLA in healthy donors. The PCR made use of 60 Vbeta and 13 Jbeta primers. Libraries were prepared by immunoSEQ multiplex PCR; TCRdb keeps only in-frame clonotypes and omits some of them. The sample holds 150,000 to 200,000 clones, over 75% seen once. Sequenced input: PBMCs. The receptor source for this set is a woman aged 50 to 65 in good health and CMV-seropositive.

The gene calls are TRBV4-1 and TRBJ1-2, with D perhaps matching TRBD1 (5 bases). This CDR3 is built from 15 residues. Between the trimmed V and J ends, which lost 1 base and 7 bases, there was a span of 16 bases. Germline V gene sequence: CDR1 MGHRA, CDR2 YSYEKL. CDR3: CASSQAGTKISGYTF. The CDR3, as DNA: TGCGCCAGCAGCCAAGCCGGGACTAAAATTAGTGGCTACACCTTC.

In its sample, this clone was seen once. This sequence joins TRBV27 and TRBJ2-1, with 8 nucleotides matching TRBD2. This CDR3 has 18 residues. After removal of 2 bases from V and 4 bases from J, the junction contained 13 bases not matched to a gene. CDR1 is MNHEY and CDR2 is SMNVEV in the germline V gene (reference sequence). The CDR3: CASSLGGLGIGAYNEQFF. DNA for the CDR3: TGTGCCAGCAGTTTAGGGGGACTAGGAATAGGGGCATACAATGAGCAGTTCTTC.